This T cell receptor (beta chain) emerged from a study of control samples from healthy donors and cancer patients. TCRdb's copy holds only in-frame clones and misses some; the assay was immunoSEQ multiplex PCR. The sample has some 200,000 clones; over 80% are singletons. This CDR3 region has 14 residues. In germline, CDR1 is GTSNPN, CDR2 SVGIG (reference sequence). Trimming cost V 0 bases and J 4 bases; bases outside gene matches: 5. The sample taken for sequencing was blood. The gene calls are TRBV30 and TRBJ2-7; 8 positions match TRBD2. This clonotype originated in a young man in good health. In DNA, the CDR3 is TGTGCCTGGAGTGTTGTCGGGGGGGCGTACGAGCAGTACTTC. Encoded protein: CAWSVVGGAYEQYF.